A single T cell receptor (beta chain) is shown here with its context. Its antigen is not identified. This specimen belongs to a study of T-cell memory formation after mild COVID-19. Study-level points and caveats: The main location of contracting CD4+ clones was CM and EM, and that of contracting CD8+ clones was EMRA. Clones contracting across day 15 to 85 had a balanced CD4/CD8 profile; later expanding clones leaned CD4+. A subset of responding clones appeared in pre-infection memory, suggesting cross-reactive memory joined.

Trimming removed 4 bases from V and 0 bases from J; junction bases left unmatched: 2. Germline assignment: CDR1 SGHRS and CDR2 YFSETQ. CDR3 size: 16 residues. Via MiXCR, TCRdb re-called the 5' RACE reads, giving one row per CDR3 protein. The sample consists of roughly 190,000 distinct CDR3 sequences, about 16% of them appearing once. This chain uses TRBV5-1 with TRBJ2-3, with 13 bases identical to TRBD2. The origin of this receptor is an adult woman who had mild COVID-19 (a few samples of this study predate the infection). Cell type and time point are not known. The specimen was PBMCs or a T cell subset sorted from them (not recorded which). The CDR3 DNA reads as TGCGCCAGCAGCCAGGGACTAGCGGGAAGCACAGATACGCAGTATTTT. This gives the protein CASSQGLAGSTDTQYF.